This T cell receptor (beta chain) came from a study of identical twins. A word on this clonotype: Its antigen is currently unknown.

Study-wide results and caveats: In zero-insertion analyses, partial confounding could arise from invariant MAIT and iNKT cells.

Donors uniformly comprised healthy Caucasians. A universal primer site was created by template switching, with the cDNA bearing unique molecular identifiers. TCRdb ran MiXCR on the 5' RACE reads and lists one entry per CDR3 protein. The table has some 1,600,000 distinct CDR3 sequences, about 31% seen once. V shed 5 bases and J shed 6 bases, with 19 bases lying between them. The CDR3 runs 16 residues. Sequences were obtained from cord blood. V gene TRBV12-3 or TRBV12-4 combines with J gene TRBJ1-4; D unresolved. The sequence was obtained from a newborn girl in good health. The CDR3 sequence is CASSLRPAHTDEKLFF. CDR3 sequence (DNA): TGTGCCAGCAGTCTCCGTCCCGCGCATACGGATGAAAAACTGTTTTTT.